This T cell receptor beta chain was recovered during a study of blood T cell repertoires in COVID-19. As for the study in general: The United States, Italy and Spain provided the acute and convalescent COVID-19 samples.

V was pared by 3 bases and J by 1 base, with 6 bases between. Germline values: CDR1 ENHRY, CDR2 SYGVKD. CDR3 length equals 13 residues. The assay was immunoSEQ multiplex PCR, and TCRdb's table has in-frame clones only and misses some. The data hold around 150,000 clones, with 80% to 90% observed a single time. The origin of this receptor is a woman of 80 years or more with acute or convalescent COVID-19. The sequenced material came from peripheral blood. The chain combines TRBV10-3 with TRBJ1-2; D not certain. CDR3 bases: TGTGCCATCAGTGACGAGATTAACTATGGCTACACCTTC. Translation gives CAISDEINYGYTF.